The T cell receptor (beta chain) under discussion was sequenced for a study of CD8 T cells in cerebrospinal fluid in Alzheimer's disease. No participant had an acute infectious disease, and all were physically fit. By frequency, this clonotype is medium-sized. Antigen: not known. 10X single-cell V(D)J and 5' gene-expression libraries profiled CSF cells. For each CDR3 protein, TCRdb gives one entry from its re-call of the 10x single-cell sequencing reads, without DNA. The clone table shows some 1,600 distinct CDR3 sequences, with the ten largest holding 7.5% to 9.5%. Germline V CDR1 and CDR2: LNHDA, SQIVND (reference sequence). The CDR3 is made up of 15 amino acids. Findings of the study overall: EBV-specific TCRs in cerebrospinal fluid reportedly do not establish a causal EBV–Alzheimer's link. Versus healthy subjects, Alzheimer's patients more often had clones of at least 3%.

The chain is built from TRBV19 and TRBJ2-3; TCRdb reports TRBD1, a call that lacks DNA to check it against. This TCR came from a human donor with mild cognitive impairment. The sequencing sample was made of cerebrospinal fluid. CDR3 residues: CASSPGQGGVNTQYF.